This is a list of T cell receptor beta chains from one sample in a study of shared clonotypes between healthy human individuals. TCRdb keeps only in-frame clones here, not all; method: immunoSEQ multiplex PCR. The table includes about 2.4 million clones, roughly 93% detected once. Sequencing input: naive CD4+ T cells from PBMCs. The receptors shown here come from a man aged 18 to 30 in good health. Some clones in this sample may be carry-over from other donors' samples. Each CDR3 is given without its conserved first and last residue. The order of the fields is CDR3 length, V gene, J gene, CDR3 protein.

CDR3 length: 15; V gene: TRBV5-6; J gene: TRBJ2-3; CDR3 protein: ASSLFPGGGLEDTQY
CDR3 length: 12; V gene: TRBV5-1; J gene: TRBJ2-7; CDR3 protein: ASRAQGQSYEQY
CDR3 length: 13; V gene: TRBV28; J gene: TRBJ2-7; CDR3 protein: ASTPYEIIRGEQY
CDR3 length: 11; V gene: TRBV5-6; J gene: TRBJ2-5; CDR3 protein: ASSYRGVETQY
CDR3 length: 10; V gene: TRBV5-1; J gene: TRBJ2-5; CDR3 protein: ATPFCQETQY
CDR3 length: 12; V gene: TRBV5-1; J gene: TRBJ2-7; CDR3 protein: ASSLGTGGYEQY
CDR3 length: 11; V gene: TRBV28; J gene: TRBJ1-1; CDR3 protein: ASSLFLNTEAF
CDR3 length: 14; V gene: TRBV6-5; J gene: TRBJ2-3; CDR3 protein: ASSYPGTIRTDTQY
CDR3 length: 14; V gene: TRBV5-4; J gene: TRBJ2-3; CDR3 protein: ASSFIKGRGPDTQY
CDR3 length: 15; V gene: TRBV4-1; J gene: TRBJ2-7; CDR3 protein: ASSQGGSGRAGNEQY
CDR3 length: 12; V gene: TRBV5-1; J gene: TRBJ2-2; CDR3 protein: ASGHGSDTGELF
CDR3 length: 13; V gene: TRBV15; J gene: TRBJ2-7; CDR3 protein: ATSRDRVSSYEQY
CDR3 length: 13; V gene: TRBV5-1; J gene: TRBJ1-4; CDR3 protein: ASSLEAVQDEKLF
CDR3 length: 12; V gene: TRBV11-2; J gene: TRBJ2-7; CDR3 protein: ASSLESGAGEQY
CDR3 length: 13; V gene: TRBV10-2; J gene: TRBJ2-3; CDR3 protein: ASSVTRSGTDTQY
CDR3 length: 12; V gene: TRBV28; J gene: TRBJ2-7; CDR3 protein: ASAGANLRNEQY
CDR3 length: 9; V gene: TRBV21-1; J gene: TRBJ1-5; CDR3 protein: ASSKDQPQH
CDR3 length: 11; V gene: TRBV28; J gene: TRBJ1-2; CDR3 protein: ASRQTGFDGYT
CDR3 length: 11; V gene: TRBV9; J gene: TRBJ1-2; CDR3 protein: ASSVGQYYGYT
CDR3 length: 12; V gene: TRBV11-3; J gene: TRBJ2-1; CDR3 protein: ASSWGQHYNEQF
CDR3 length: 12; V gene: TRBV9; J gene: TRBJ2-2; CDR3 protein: ASSDGSIFGELF
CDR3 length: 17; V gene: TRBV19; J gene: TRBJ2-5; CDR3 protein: ASKGRGGDIESTQETQY